The clone carrying this T cell receptor beta chain was detected only a few times. Its antigen remains unidentified. MiXCR, applied by TCRdb to the reads, yields one record per CDR3 protein. The sample lists roughly 500,000 distinct CDR3 sequences, approximately 42% seen once, with roughly two fifths in the top ten. The data stem from a study of T cell repertoires in cytomegalovirus infection. In the study overall: Shared public TCR beta signatures pointed to both CMV infection and a matching HLA type.

Study observations and caveats: CMV carriers having the relevant HLA were flagged by cumulative public TCR beta family frequency. CMV-specific TCR beta clonotypes restricted by HLA-C were the ones dominating the ex vivo response.

Germline lookup yields CDR1 SGHVS and CDR2 FNYEAQ. The CDR3 is 13 amino acids. V lost 3 bases and J 2 bases, leaving 7 bases between the germline ends. V usage is TRBV7-6 and J usage is TRBJ2-5; D remains ambiguous. The sequencing here drew on cultured PBMCs, taken from culture after CMV antigen stimulation. This clonotype originated in a human donor in good health (CMV status not recorded). Some clones in this sample may be carry-over from other donors' samples. The CDR3: CASSFGDQETQYF. The CDR3 region has the DNA TGTGCCAGCAGCTTTGGGGATCAAGAGACCCAGTACTTC. Full variable domain (missing parts from reference TRBV7-6 and TRBJ2-5): GAGVSQSPRYKVTKRGQDVALRCDPISGHVSLYWYRQALGQGPEFLTYFNYEAQQDKSGLPNDRFSAERPEGSISTLTIQRTEQRDSAMYRCASSFGDQETQYFGPGTRLLVL.